This T cell receptor (beta chain) was captured by sequencing in a study of OX40 agonist ivuxolimab in advanced cancers. Overall study: The study treated patients with ivuxolimab, an agonistic anti-OX40 (CD134) antibody. People in dose escalation had one of these cancers: hepatocellular carcinoma, melanoma, renal cell or head and neck cancer. While on treatment, patients had intravenous ivuxolimab at 0.01 to 10 mg/kg every 2 weeks.

TCRdb's table, derived via immunoSEQ multiplex PCR, lists solely in-frame clones and lacks some. The repertoire has roughly 67,000 clones, approximately 91% of them found once; the top ten carry about 0.25%. V dropped 0 bases and J dropped 5; count of bases not matched to a gene: 8. The CDR3 is 16 residues long. Germline lookup yields CDR1 SGHNT and CDR2 YYREEE (reference sequence). General study results and limits: Low levels of normalized T-cell clonal expansion also appeared in some nonresponders.

With respect to this clone: The antigen is not known.

The material sequenced was CD4+ or CD8+ T cells sorted from blood, taken in a trial of the OX40 agonist ivuxolimab. This clonotype was sampled from an adult with an advanced solid tumor such as melanoma, head and neck, liver or kidney cancer. This chain connects TRBV5-4 to TRBJ2-5, with 9 bases identical to TRBD2. The CDR3 reads CASSLDAGGPRETQYF. In nucleotides, the CDR3 is TGTGCCAGCAGCTTGGACGCGGGAGGGCCTCGGGAGACCCAGTACTTC. Looking up the rest from reference TRBV5-4 and TRBJ2-5 gives the full variable domain: ETGVTQSPTHLIKTRGQQVTLRCSSQSGHNTVSWYQQALGQGPQFIFQYYREEENGRGNFPPRFSGLQFPNYSSELNVNALELDDSALYLCASSLDAGGPRETQYFGPGTRLLVL.